This TCR beta chain is from a study of blood T cell repertoires in COVID-19. About the research overall: Researchers got acute and convalescent COVID-19 samples from the United States, Italy and Spain. PBMCs, B-cell-depleted T cells, or T cells were the source of the cDNA or gDNA that made up the material.

Sequenced by immunoSEQ multiplex PCR; TCRdb stores in-frame clones only, minus some. The data hold under 150,000 clones, with 75% to 85% observed a single time. CDR3 length: 15 amino acids. From germline, CDR1 is GTSNPN and CDR2 SVGIG (reference sequence). V shed 5 bases, J shed 0 bases, and the junction held 7 bases outside the gene matches. This receptor was identified in a woman older than 75 with active or convalescent COVID-19. The chain links TRBV30 to TRBJ2-3, with TRBD2 matching over 8 bases. Material: peripheral blood. CDR3 residues: CAWDVGGASTDTQYF. CDR3 sequence (DNA): TGTGCCTGGGATGTCGGGGGGGCTAGCACAGATACGCAGTATTTT.